Sequencing of this T cell receptor (beta chain) was carried out in a study of cytomegalovirus exposure and HLA in healthy donors. Study-level findings and limits: Through in vitro validation, three CMV-associated chains were shown to be specific for CMV antigens. In presence/absence analyses, roughly uniform sequencing depth across donors was assumed.

PCR used 60 Vbeta primers and 13 Jbeta primers. Method: immunoSEQ multiplex PCR; TCRdb's copy keeps in-frame clones and lacks some. This sample has 310,000 or so clones, with approximately 90% found just once. Samples came from healthy bone marrow donors. The V gene end was trimmed by 4 bases and the J gene end by 4 bases; junction bases not matched to a gene: 10. Per germline, CDR1 SGHRS and CDR2 YFSETQ. The CDR3 totals 15 residues. Concerning this clone itself: Antigen specificity is unknown.

The chain couples TRBV5-1 to TRBJ1-2; TRBD1 agrees at 7 bases. The source of this sequence is a woman younger than 30 in good health and CMV-seronegative. The sequencing input was PBMCs. DNA for the CDR3: TGCGCCAGCAGCCTTCAGGGGGGCTCCATCTATGGCTACACCTTC. Amino acid sequence: CASSLQGGSIYGYTF.